This T cell receptor beta chain appears in the sequencing data of a study of control samples from healthy donors and cancer patients. Sequencing was performed with immunoSEQ multiplex PCR; in TCRdb, only in-frame clones are kept and a portion is missing. The repertoire holds approximately 97,000 clones, with roughly 92% as singletons. V dropped 0 bases and J dropped 5 bases, with 8 bases sitting between them. The CDR3 spans 13 residues. Germline values: CDR1 PRHDT, CDR2 FYEKMQ (reference sequence). This receptor was identified in a human donor in good health. The donor label of this sample is uncertain. The rearrangement joins TRBV13 to TRBJ2-7; D remains ambiguous. Sequencing used blood. In DNA form, the CDR3 reads TGTGCCAGCAGCTTAGGACCCCCGCACGAGCAGTACGTC. Protein sequence: CASSLGPPHEQYV.